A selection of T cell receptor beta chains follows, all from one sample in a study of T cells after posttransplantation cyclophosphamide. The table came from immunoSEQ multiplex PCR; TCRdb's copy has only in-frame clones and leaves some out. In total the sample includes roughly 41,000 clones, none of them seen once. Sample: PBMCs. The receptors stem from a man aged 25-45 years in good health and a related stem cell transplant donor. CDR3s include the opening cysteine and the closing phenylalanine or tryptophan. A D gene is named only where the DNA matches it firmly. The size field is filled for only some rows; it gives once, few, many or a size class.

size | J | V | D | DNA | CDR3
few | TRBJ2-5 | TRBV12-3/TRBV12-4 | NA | TGTGCCAGCAGTTTCCAGGGTACGCCATTCCAAGAGACCCAGTACTTC | CASSFQGTPFQETQYF
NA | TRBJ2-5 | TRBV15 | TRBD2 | TGTGCCACCAGCAGAGATATGCTAGCGGGGGTCGGAGAGACCCAGTACTTC | CATSRDMLAGVGETQYF
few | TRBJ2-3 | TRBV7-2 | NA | TGTGCCAGCAGCTCCTACGGGGGAGATACGCAGTATTTT | CASSSYGGDTQYF
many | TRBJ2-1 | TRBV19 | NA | TGTGCCAGTAGTACAATAGGACTGTACAATGAGCAGTTCTTC | CASSTIGLYNEQFF
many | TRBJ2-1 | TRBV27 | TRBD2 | TGTGCCAGCTCGCGGGGGACCCGGGGGAATGAGCAGTTCTTC | CASSRGTRGNEQFF
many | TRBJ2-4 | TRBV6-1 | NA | TGTGCCAGCACGGCGGTAAAAAACATTCAGTACTTC | CASTAVKNIQYF
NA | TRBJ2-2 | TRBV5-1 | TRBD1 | TGCGCCAGCTCAAGGGGACAGGGGGCGATCGGGGAGCTGTTTTTT | CASSRGQGAIGELFF
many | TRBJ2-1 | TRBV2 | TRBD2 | TGTGCCAGCACCCCGGGGAGGGCTAACAATGAGCAGTTCTTC | CASTPGRANNEQFF
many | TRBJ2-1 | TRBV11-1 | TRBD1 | TGTGCCAGCAGCCGGGACAGTCCATACAATGAGCAGTTCTTC | CASSRDSPYNEQFF
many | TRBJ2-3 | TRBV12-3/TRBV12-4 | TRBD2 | TGTGCCAGCAGGACTAGCGGCACAGATACGCAGTATTTT | CASRTSGTDTQYF
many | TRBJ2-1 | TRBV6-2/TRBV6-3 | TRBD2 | TGTGCCAGCAGGCTAGCGGGGGGGAGAGATGAGCAGTTCTTC | CASRLAGGRDEQFF
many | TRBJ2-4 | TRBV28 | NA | TGTGCCAGCAGCCAGAATAACATTCAGTACTTC | CASSQNNIQYF
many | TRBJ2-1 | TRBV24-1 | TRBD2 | TGTGCCACCAGTGCGCTAGCGGGGGACTCCTTAGGGGGGAATGAGCAGTTCTTC | CATSALAGDSLGGNEQFF
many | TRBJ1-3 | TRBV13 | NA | TGTGCCAGCAGCTTATCAGGGGCGAGTGGAAACACCATATATTTT | CASSLSGASGNTIYF
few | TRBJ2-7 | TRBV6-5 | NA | TGTGCCAGCAGTTACGCCGGCAGGTCCGACGAGCAGTACTTC | CASSYAGRSDEQYF
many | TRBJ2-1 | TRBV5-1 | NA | TGCGCCAGCAGCTTGGTTCAGGGTTTAAATGAGCAGTTCTTC | CASSLVQGLNEQFF
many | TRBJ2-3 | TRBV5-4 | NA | TGTGCCAGCAGCTTGGGCCAGACGGGGGATACGCAGTATTTT | CASSLGQTGDTQYF
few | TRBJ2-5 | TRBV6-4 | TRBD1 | TGTGCCAGCAGTGACTCGAAGTTTCTAGTCGGCCGAGTCCGGACAGGGGAAAACCAAGAGACCCAGTACTTC | CASSDSKFLVGRVRTGENQETQYF
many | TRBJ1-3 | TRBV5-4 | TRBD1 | TGTGCCAGCAGCTCCCGACAGGGGGCGCGTGGAAACACCATATATTTT | CASSSRQGARGNTIYF
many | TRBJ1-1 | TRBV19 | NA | TGTGCCAGTAGTATTGGGGGCGGCACTGAAGCTTTCTTT | CASSIGGGTEAFF
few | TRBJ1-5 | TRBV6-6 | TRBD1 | TGTGCCAGCAGTTCGGGACAGTTCAATCAGCCCCAGCATTTT | CASSSGQFNQPQHF
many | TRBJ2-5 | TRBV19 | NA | TGTGCCAGTAGTCCCGGCGCCAGCGGGACCCAGTACTTC | CASSPGASGTQYF
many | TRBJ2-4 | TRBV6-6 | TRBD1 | TGTGCCAGCACCGGAGACAGGGTTCTAGCCAAAAACATTCAGTACTTC | CASTGDRVLAKNIQYF
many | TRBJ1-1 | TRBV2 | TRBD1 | TGTGCCAGCAGTGAGGACAGGGGGATAATACTGGCTTTCTTT | CASSEDRGIILAFF
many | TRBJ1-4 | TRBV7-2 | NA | TGTGCCAGCAGCGGGTCTTCTCGGGGTGAAAAACTGTTTTTT | CASSGSSRGEKLFF
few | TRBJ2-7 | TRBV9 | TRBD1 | TGTGCCAGCAGCTTCGGACAGGGGACGGCATACGAGCAGTACTTC | CASSFGQGTAYEQYF
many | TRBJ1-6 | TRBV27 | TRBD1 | TGTGCCAGCAGTCTTATGGGGGAGGGCGGGACAGGGGGCTTTGGAGCCCTCCACTTT | CASSLMGEGGTGGFGALHF
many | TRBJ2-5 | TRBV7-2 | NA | TGTGCCAGCAGCACCCAAGGACTACCCGGGGAGACCCAGTACTTC | CASSTQGLPGETQYF
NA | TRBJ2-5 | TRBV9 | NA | TGTGCCAGCAGCCCACGATCACCCAGGGGAGAGACCCAGTACTTC | CASSPRSPRGETQYF
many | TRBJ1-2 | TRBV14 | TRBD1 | TGTGCCAGCAGCCGGGACAGGGAATATGGCTACACCTTC | CASSRDREYGYTF
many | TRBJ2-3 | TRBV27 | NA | TGTGCCAGCAGTCCCGGGACTGTTTCAACGCAGTATTTT | CASSPGTVSTQYF
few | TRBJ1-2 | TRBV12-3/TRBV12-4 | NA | TGTGCCAGCAGTCCGGGAGAGGGGCGAAGCTATGGCTACACCTTC | CASSPGEGRSYGYTF
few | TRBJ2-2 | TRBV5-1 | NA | TGCGCCAGCGGGGAAACTGGGACACCTGACACCGGGGAGCTGTTTTTT | CASGETGTPDTGELFF
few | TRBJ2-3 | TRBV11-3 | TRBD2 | TGTGCCAGCAGCTTCGGGCGGGGGGGAGAGGATACGCAGTATTTT | CASSFGRGGEDTQYF
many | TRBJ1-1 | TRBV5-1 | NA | TGCGCCAGCAGCTTGGCAGGGTCGGACACTGAAGCTTTCTTT | CASSLAGSDTEAFF
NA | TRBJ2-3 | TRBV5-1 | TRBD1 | TGCGCCAGCAGCTTGGGGGACAGGAGCACAGATACGCAGTATTTT | CASSLGDRSTDTQYF
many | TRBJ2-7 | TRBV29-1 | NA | TGCAGCGCCTCAGGAGCCTACGAGCAGTACTTC | CSASGAYEQYF
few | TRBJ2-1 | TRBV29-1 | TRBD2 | TGCAGCGTGCCGACTAGCGGGGATAATGAGCAGTTCTTC | CSVPTSGDNEQFF
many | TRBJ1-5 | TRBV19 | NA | TGTGCCAGTAGTATCGGAGGCAGGGCCGGTCAGCCCCAGCATTTT | CASSIGGRAGQPQHF
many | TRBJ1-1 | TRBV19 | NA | TGTGCCAGCTACCTCTCCCCGACAGCGAACACTGAAGCTTTCTTT | CASYLSPTANTEAFF
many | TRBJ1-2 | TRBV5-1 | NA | TGCGCCAGCAGCTCGGAGGGGTCGAGGGGCTACACCTTC | CASSSEGSRGYTF
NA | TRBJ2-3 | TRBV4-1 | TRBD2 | TGCGCCAGCAGCCTGAGCGGGGGGGGAAGCACAGATACGCAGTATTTT | CASSLSGGGSTDTQYF
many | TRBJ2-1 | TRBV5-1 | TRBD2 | TGCGCCAGCAGCCTGACTAGCCGGGGTAAAAATGAGCAGTTCTTC | CASSLTSRGKNEQFF
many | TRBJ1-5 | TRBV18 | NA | TGTGCCAGCTCACCACAGGGTAATGCCAATCAGCCCCAGCATTTT | CASSPQGNANQPQHF
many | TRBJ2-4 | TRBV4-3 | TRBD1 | TGCGCCAGCAGCCAAGATTACAGGGGGCAGAGGGCCAAAAACATTCAGTACTTC | CASSQDYRGQRAKNIQYF